The rows below give T cell receptor beta chains drawn from one sample of a study of cytomegalovirus exposure and HLA in healthy donors. TCRdb's copy holds only in-frame clones and misses some; the assay was immunoSEQ multiplex PCR. The data contain around 150,000 clones, under 95% of them singletons. The sample was PBMCs. These receptors were obtained from a woman aged 18-30 years in good health and CMV-seropositive. CDR3s include the opening cysteine and the closing phenylalanine or tryptophan. A D gene is named only where the DNA matches it firmly. Rows give clone size only sometimes, using once, few, many, or a class for an expanded clone.

d_call j_call v_call clone_size cdr3_nt cdr3_aa
. TRBJ2-7 TRBV7-2 . TGTGCCAGCAGGTCAGGGCGTGAGTACGAGCAGTACTTC CASRSGREYEQYF
. TRBJ2-1 TRBV7-9 . TGTGCCAGCAGCCCGGCGGCGGTGGTCCACAATGAGCAGTTCTTC CASSPAAVVHNEQFF
. TRBJ2-1 TRBV4-2 . TGTGCCAGCAGCGCATTAGGGGGAAATGAGCAGTTCTTC CASSALGGNEQFF
TRBD1 TRBJ2-7 TRBV27 . TGTGCCAGCAGTCAACGGGCAGGGGGCTCCTACGAGCAGTACTTC CASSQRAGGSYEQYF
. TRBJ1-2 TRBV2 . TGTGCCAGCAGTGAAGAACCGGATGGCTACACCTTC CASSEEPDGYTF
. TRBJ2-3 TRBV2 . TGTGCCAGCAGTGGCGGCGGGTCTAGCACAGATACGCAGTATTTT CASSGGGSSTDTQYF
. TRBJ2-1 TRBV5-1 . TGCGCCAGCAGCGCTAGCAGAGCCTACAATGAGCAGTTCTTC CASSASRAYNEQFF
. TRBJ2-4 TRBV9 few TGTGCCAGCAGCGATGCAGACAAAAACATTCAGTACTTC CASSDADKNIQYF
. TRBJ1-3 TRBV4-1 . TGCGCCAGCAGCCAAGTTTTTAGCTCTGGAAACACCATATATTTT CASSQVFSSGNTIYF
TRBD1 TRBJ1-1 TRBV2 . TGTGCCAGCAGTGACAGGGGGGTGCCCTTGAACACTGAAGCTTTCTTT CASSDRGVPLNTEAFF
TRBD2 TRBJ2-3 TRBV4-1 . TGCGCCAGCAGCCCCCCCTGGGCGGCGGGAGGTCGTTCAGATACGCAGTATTTT CASSPPWAAGGRSDTQYF
. TRBJ1-1 TRBV11-2 . TGTGCCAGCAGCTTGCTGCATGCAGAGGCTGAAGCTTTCTTT CASSLLHAEAEAFF
TRBD2 TRBJ2-1 TRBV7-2 . TGTGCCAGCAGCTTAAGGCTAGCGGGAGCCGGCTCCTACAATGAGCAGTTCTTC CASSLRLAGAGSYNEQFF
TRBD1 TRBJ1-2 TRBV6-1 . TGTGCCAGCAGGGAAACAGGGGACTATGGCTACACCTTC CASRETGDYGYTF
. TRBJ2-1 TRBV2 . TGTGCCAGCAGGTTCGGGACTCACAATGAGCAGTTCTTC CASRFGTHNEQFF
. TRBJ1-1 TRBV25-1 . TGTGCCAGCAGTGAATCGTTCGTCAGCAGGGAGGGCACTGAAGCTTTCTTT CASSESFVSREGTEAFF
. TRBJ2-7 TRBV7-2 few TGTGCCAGCAGCCTCCTAACAGGCTACGAGCAGTACTTC CASSLLTGYEQYF
. TRBJ2-2 TRBV27 . TGTGCCAGCAGGCCGTTAGGGGCTATTTTAGCGAACACCGGGGAGCTGTTTTTT CASRPLGAILANTGELFF
TRBD1 TRBJ1-6 TRBV11-2 . TGTGCCAGCAGCTTGGGCCCGGGACAGGCCCATAATTCACCCCTCCACTTT CASSLGPGQAHNSPLHF
TRBD1 TRBJ2-7 TRBV19 . TGTGCCAGTAGTATTTACGGGACAGGGGGCTCAGGGGTGCAGTACTTC CASSIYGTGGSGVQYF
TRBD1 TRBJ2-5 TRBV5-1 . TGCGCCAGCAGCTTCGGACAGGCAGCAGAGACCCAGTACTTC CASSFGQAAETQYF
TRBD1 TRBJ1-2 TRBV7-8 . TGTGCCAGCAGCTTAGCCCAAACAGGGGTGGGGGGCTACACCTTC CASSLAQTGVGGYTF
. TRBJ1-1 TRBV5-4 . TGTGCCAGCAGCCGGCAGGGGCTCACTGAAGCTTTCTTT CASSRQGLTEAFF
. TRBJ1-3 TRBV5-1 . TGCGCCAGCAGCTATCTCACAGGAAACACCATATATTTT CASSYLTGNTIYF
TRBD1 TRBJ2-2 TRBV5-5 . TGTGCCAGCAGCTGGACAGGGACCGGGGAGCTGTTTTTT CASSWTGTGELFF
TRBD1 TRBJ1-1 TRBV18 . TGTGCCAGCTCACCAGGGGGACAGGGGGGTGAAGCTTTCTTT CASSPGGQGGEAFF
TRBD2 TRBJ2-5 TRBV5-1 . TGCGCCAGCAGCTTGGAGGGCGGGGGGGCTACGGAGACCCAGTACTTC CASSLEGGGATETQYF
TRBD1 TRBJ2-1 TRBV27 . TGTGCCAGCTCTTTTAAAAGGACAGGCTACAATGAGCAGTTCTTC CASSFKRTGYNEQFF
TRBD1 TRBJ2-7 TRBV5-6 . TGTGCCAGCAGCTTGGAAAGTAGGAGGGGGACAGGGGGCTACGAGCAGTACTTC CASSLESRRGTGGYEQYF
. TRBJ1-1 TRBV28 . TGTGCCAGCAGTTTCAACGGCGGGAACACTGAAGCTTTCTTT CASSFNGGNTEAFF
TRBD1 TRBJ1-1 TRBV29-1 . TGCAGCGTTGAGCAGGGGGCGGTTGACACTGAAGCTTTCTTT CSVEQGAVDTEAFF
. TRBJ2-7 TRBV6-4 . TGTGCCAGCAGTCGGGAAGGGGGCTACGAGCAGTACTTC CASSREGGYEQYF
TRBD1 TRBJ1-1 TRBV28 . TGTGCCAGCAGTCCAACGACAGGGTGGGACACTGAAGCTTTCTTT CASSPTTGWDTEAFF
TRBD2 TRBJ2-3 TRBV19 . TGTGCCAGTAGTATGGGGACTAGCGGGGGGGGCACAGATACGCAGTATTTT CASSMGTSGGGTDTQYF
TRBD2 TRBJ2-1 TRBV7-2 . TGTGCCAGCAGCTTTGTGGGACTAGCGCGAAATGAGCAGTTCTTC CASSFVGLARNEQFF
TRBD1 TRBJ2-7 TRBV6-6 . TGTGCCAGCAGACCTGGACAGGGCCGGTACGAGCAGTACTTC CASRPGQGRYEQYF
. TRBJ1-2 TRBV5-8 . TGTGCCAGCAGTTACCACAGGCGTAACTATGGCTACACCTTC CASSYHRRNYGYTF
. TRBJ2-7 TRBV7-9 . TGTGCCAGCAGCCCAGGGGCCTCCTACGAGCAGTACTTC CASSPGASYEQYF
TRBD2 TRBJ2-5 TRBV7-2 . TGTGCCAGCAGCTTAGCTACCGGGGGGGAGACCCAGTACTTC CASSLATGGETQYF
TRBD2 TRBJ2-3 TRBV30 . TGTGCCTGGAGGCTAGCGGGGGGGCCGGTAAAGTATTTT CAWRLAGGPVKYF
TRBD1 TRBJ2-5 TRBV28 . TGTGCCAGTGAAACAGGGGGGGAGACCCAGTACTTC CASETGGETQYF
TRBD1 TRBJ2-7 TRBV19 . TGTGCCAGTAGTCTCCGGCACAGGGGACCCTACGAGCAGTACTTC CASSLRHRGPYEQYF
. TRBJ2-1 TRBV25-1 . TGTGCCAGCAGTGCCCCATACAATGAGCAGTTCTTC CASSAPYNEQFF
TRBD1 TRBJ1-5 TRBV7-2 . TGTGCCAGCAGCCGTGACAGGGGCCGGCAGCCCCAGCATTTT CASSRDRGRQPQHF
. TRBJ2-7 TRBV7-9 . TGTGCCAGCAGCTCCTCCTACCAGGCCCCTTCCTACGAGCAGTACTTC CASSSSYQAPSYEQYF
TRBD1 TRBJ2-3 TRBV2 . TGTGCCAGCAGTGCAGACAGGGGGCCGGATACGCAGTATTTT CASSADRGPDTQYF
. TRBJ2-5 TRBV4-3 . TGCGCCAGCAGCCAAGATATCAATCCTAGCAGTCACCAAGAGACCCAGTACTTC CASSQDINPSSHQETQYF
. TRBJ1-1 TRBV7-9 once TGTGCCAGCAGCTTCCCCGGAGGAGGGCCCTCGAACACTGAAGCTTTCTTT CASSFPGGGPSNTEAFF
TRBD1 TRBJ1-1 TRBV10-1 . TGCGCCAGCTCGGACAGGCTTGGGGCCAACGAAGCTTTCTTT CASSDRLGANEAFF
. TRBJ1-5 TRBV27 . TGTGCCAGCAGTTTTCCGGACAGCGTGAGCAATCAGCCCCAGCATTTT CASSFPDSVSNQPQHF
. TRBJ2-5 TRBV4-1 . TGCGCCAGCAGCCAAGATCCCGCTAGGGGGATTCAAGAGACCCAGTACTTC CASSQDPARGIQETQYF
. TRBJ2-3 TRBV18 once TGTGCCAGCTCAACAGGAAGGGGTGTGGCAGATACGCAGTATTTT CASSTGRGVADTQYF
. TRBJ2-2 TRBV6-6 . TGTGCCAGCAGAAGACAGAACACCGGGGAGCTGTTTTTT CASRRQNTGELFF
. TRBJ2-3 TRBV29-1 . TGCAGCGTTGAAGATCTTGCAGAGTACTACACAGATACGCAGTATTTT CSVEDLAEYYTDTQYF
. TRBJ2-2 TRBV5-1 . TGCGCCAGCAGCCTGAACACCGGGGAGCTGTTTTTT CASSLNTGELFF
. TRBJ2-6 TRBV27 . TGTGCCAGCAGTCCAACAGGGTCTGGGGCCAACGTCCTGACTTTC CASSPTGSGANVLTF
TRBD1 TRBJ1-1 TRBV6-5 . TGTGCCAGCAGTTACTGGACAGGGGAGGCTTTCTTT CASSYWTGEAFF
. TRBJ2-7 TRBV10-3 . TGTGCCATCAGTGAGCAGGGGTACGAGCAGTACTTC CAISEQGYEQYF
. TRBJ1-2 TRBV4-1 . TGCGCCAGCAGCCAGGATAACTTGGGGGCACGGGGCTACACCTTC CASSQDNLGARGYTF